The T cell receptor beta chain under discussion was sequenced for a study of cytomegalovirus exposure and HLA in healthy donors. Findings and limits, study-wide: Follow-up analysis later connected one missense variant in DCLRE1C with trimming of TCR beta V- and J-genes. Presence/absence analysis assumed near-uniform sequencing depth across donors.

V lost 5 bases and J 5 bases, leaving 13 bases between the germline ends. The germline V gene encodes CDR1 MNHEY and CDR2 SVGAGI. The CDR3 has 15 residues. With 60 Vbeta and 13 Jbeta primers, the PCR was carried out. Libraries were prepared by immunoSEQ multiplex PCR; TCRdb keeps only in-frame clonotypes and omits some of them. This table holds more than 40,000 clones. Comment on this clone: Its target is not known.

The sequenced material came from PBMCs. This receptor was taken from a female donor in good health and CMV-seronegative. The V call is TRBV6-5, the J call TRBJ2-6; weak D call: TRBD1 (6 bases). CDR3 residues: CASSTDSRRANVLTF. The CDR3 DNA reads TGTGCCAGCAGTACGGACAGCCGACGGGCCAACGTCCTGACTTTC.